These 18 T cell receptor beta chains were all obtained from the same sample, sequenced in a study of blood T cells in healthy people across ages. Combining a sample-barcoded 5' primer with a J-beta primer mix, a second PCR ran for about 7 to 11 cycles. TCRdb recomputed calls from the 5' RACE reads with MiXCR, one row per CDR3 protein. The sample includes approximately 800,000 distinct CDR3 sequences, 53% of them seen just once. Material for sequencing was blood. These receptor sequences come from a man aged 80 or over in good health.

This chain joins TRBV20-1 and TRBJ2-1; D is unresolved. Deletions cut 3 bases from V and 0 bases from J, with 9 bases between. CDR3 length: 14 residues. CDR1 is DFQATT and CDR2 is SNEGSKA in the germline V gene (reference sequence). CDR3 DNA sequence: TGCAGTGCTAGCGGCCGTAACTCCTACAATGAGCAGTTCTTC. Translating gives CSASGRNSYNEQFF.

Only a few counts were recorded for this clonotype. Written as DNA, the CDR3 is TGTGCCAGCAGTTTCAGGCCCTCCTACGAGCAGTACTTC. Translated, it gives CASSFRPSYEQYF. This chain uses TRBV12-3 or TRBV12-4 with TRBJ2-7; no clear D. The CDR3 has 13 amino acids. The ends were cut back, 3 bases at V and 0 bases at J, with 6 bases in the middle.

This chain links TRBV14 with TRBJ2-1; no clear D. The CDR3 length is 13 residues. Germline V lookup: CDR1 SGHDN, CDR2 FVKESK. Trimming cost V 2 bases and J 10 bases, with 12 bases left between them. This CDR3 reads CASSQNLVGEQFF. Written as DNA, the CDR3 is TGTGCCAGCAGCCAAAACCTAGTTGGCGAGCAGTTCTTC.

The chain carries TRBV29-1 and TRBJ1-2; weak D call: TRBD1 (6 bases). V was trimmed by 7 bases and J by 4 bases, leaving 13 bases between them. CDR1 is SQVTM, CDR2 ANQGSEA, per germline. This CDR3 comprises 12 residues. The DNA of the CDR3 is TGCAGCGGACAGGACTTAGGCTATGGCTACACCTTC. As protein: CSGQDLGYGYTF.

The chain combines TRBV20-1 with TRBJ1-2; 7 nucleotides match TRBD1. V lost 5 bases and J lost 4; bases outside the gene matches: 7. This CDR3 spans 13 amino acids. Germline V gene data show CDR1 as DFQATT and CDR2 as SNEGSKA (reference sequence). CDR3 sequence reads: CSASGGVTYGYTF. In DNA form, the CDR3 reads TGCAGTGCTTCAGGGGGTGTTACCTATGGCTACACCTTC.

The J gene is TRBJ1-2, the V gene TRBV11-2; perhaps TRBD1 as D (6 bases). Trimming pared 0 bases from V and 6 bases from J, leaving 8 bases between. Germline-derived CDR1 and CDR2 are SGHAT and FQNNGV. The CDR3 covers 13 residues. CDR3 protein: CASSLDRQDGYTF. CDR3 nucleotides: TGTGCCAGCAGCTTAGATCGACAGGATGGCTACACCTTC.

As DNA, the CDR3 is TGTGCCACCAGTGATCGGGGACAGGGGTTGAACACCGGGGAGCTGTTTTTT. It translates to CATSDRGQGLNTGELFF. The rearrangement links TRBV24-1 to TRBJ2-2, with TRBD1 matching over 10 bases. V was pared by 3 bases and J by 1 base, with 4 bases of the junction left unmatched. CDR1 and CDR2 from the germline V gene are KGHDR and SFDVKD. The CDR3 has 17 amino acids.

The chain employs TRBV20-1 and TRBJ1-2; 7 bases fit TRBD1. The CDR3 consists of 15 residues. V shed 3 bases, J shed 3 bases, and the junction held 10 bases outside the gene matches. CDR1 and CDR2 from the germline V gene are DFQATT and SNEGSKA (reference sequence). CDR3 nucleotides: TGCAGTGCTAGTAGGGACAGCCGAGGAGACTATGGCTACACCTTC. Amino acids: CSASRDSRGDYGYTF.

This clonotype was detected only a few times. The V call is TRBV6-2 or TRBV6-3, the J call TRBJ2-1, with TRBD2 matching 7 bases. The V gene end was trimmed by 6 bases and the J gene end by 3 bases; junction bases not matched to a gene: 8. Germline assignment: CDR1 MNHEY and CDR2 SVGEGT. This CDR3 has 15 residues. The CDR3 sequence is CASRPPGGSYNEQFF. CDR3 in DNA: TGTGCCAGCAGGCCCCCGGGCGGGAGCTACAATGAGCAGTTCTTC.

This clonotype was detected a few times. This rearrangement joins TRBV6-5 to TRBJ2-4; 9 nucleotides line up with TRBD1. Trimming took 4 bases from V and 1 from J; bases not matched to a gene: 17. CDR1 MNHEY and CDR2 SVGAGI come from the germline V gene. The CDR3 covers 20 residues. In DNA, the CDR3 is TGTGCCAGCAGTTCCTCGTGGGGGTCCCTGGGGACAGGGGCCAAAAACATTCAGTACTTC. Protein sequence: CASSSSWGSLGTGAKNIQYF.

The chain employs TRBV5-1 and TRBJ2-1, with 15 bases aligning to TRBD2. The CDR3 length is 22 residues. Germline V CDR1 and CDR2: SGHRS, YFSETQ. The junction had 23 bases not matched to a gene; V was cut back by 4 bases and J by 6 bases. The CDR3 nucleotides are TGCGCCAGCAGCCACCGACAAAGGGTAGGCGGACTAGCGGGAGGGCCCAGCAATGAGCAGTTCTTC. Protein product: CASSHRQRVGGLAGGPSNEQFF.

V and J are TRBV28 and TRBJ2-5; D may be TRBD2 (6 bases). Germline V gene sequence: CDR1 MDHEN, CDR2 SYDVKM. V dropped 1 base and J dropped 7 bases, with 10 bases sitting between them. The CDR3 length is 13 residues. The CDR3: CASSLFGSGTQYF. The CDR3 bases are TGTGCCAGCAGTTTATTCGGGAGCGGGACCCAGTACTTC.

This chain connects TRBV9 to TRBJ2-1; 12 bases line up with TRBD2. The V gene's germline CDR1 is SGDLS and CDR2 YYNGEE. CDR3 length: 14 amino acids. Trimming removed 7 bases from V and 2 bases from J; junction bases left unmatched: 1. This CDR3 is CASASGRAYNEQFF. The CDR3 region has the DNA TGTGCCAGCGCTAGCGGGAGGGCCTACAATGAGCAGTTCTTC.

The sample holds a few counts of this clonotype. This rearrangement joins TRBV3-1 to TRBJ1-5, with D unresolved. Germline V gene lookup returns CDR1 LGHDT and CDR2 YNNKEL (reference sequence). V was clipped by 4 bases and J by 5 bases, with 12 bases between them. This CDR3 is built from 14 residues. As DNA, the CDR3 is TGTGCCAGCAGCCTATCGACCGATTATCAGCCCCAGCATTTT. Translating it yields CASSLSTDYQPQHF.

The rearrangement joins TRBV3-1 to TRBJ2-1; 8 nucleotides align to TRBD2. CDR3 length: 16 amino acids. The germline V gene has CDR1 LGHDT and CDR2 YNNKEL (reference sequence). The V gene end was trimmed by 3 bases and the J gene end by 7 bases; junction bases not matched to a gene: 11. The CDR3: CASSQWSSGSRNEQFF. CDR3 coding DNA: TGTGCCAGCAGCCAGTGGTCGAGCGGGAGTCGTAATGAGCAGTTCTTC.

The sample holds a few counts of this clonotype. V usage is TRBV6-5 and J usage is TRBJ2-7; D not resolved. The germline V gene has CDR1 MNHEY and CDR2 SVGAGI. The CDR3 covers 15 residues. Trimming removed 4 bases from V and 1 base from J, with 14 bases in between. CDR3 in DNA: TGTGCCAGCAGTTGGGTCGGAGACGGTTCCTACGAGCAGTACTTC. Protein sequence: CASSWVGDGSYEQYF.

The J gene is TRBJ2-1, the V gene TRBV4-1; 7 bases line up with TRBD2. There are 15 residues in the CDR3. Germline V lookup: CDR1 MGHRA, CDR2 YSYEKL. Unmatched junction bases numbered 6, after V lost 0 bases and J lost 7 bases. The CDR3 loop is CASSQEAGVWNEQFF. CDR3 sequence (DNA): TGCGCCAGCAGCCAAGAGGCGGGAGTATGGAATGAGCAGTTCTTC.

The chain employs TRBV29-1 and TRBJ2-4; the D gene is possibly TRBD2 (7 bases). Germline CDR1 reads SQVTM; CDR2 reads ANQGSEA. The CDR3 is made up of 14 amino acids. Trimming left V 1 base short and J 15 bases short, with 22 bases between. CDR3 in amino acids: CSVEGGGSIDERYF. CDR3 nucleotides: TGCAGCGTTGAAGGGGGGGGCTCTATCGACGAGCGGTACTTC.